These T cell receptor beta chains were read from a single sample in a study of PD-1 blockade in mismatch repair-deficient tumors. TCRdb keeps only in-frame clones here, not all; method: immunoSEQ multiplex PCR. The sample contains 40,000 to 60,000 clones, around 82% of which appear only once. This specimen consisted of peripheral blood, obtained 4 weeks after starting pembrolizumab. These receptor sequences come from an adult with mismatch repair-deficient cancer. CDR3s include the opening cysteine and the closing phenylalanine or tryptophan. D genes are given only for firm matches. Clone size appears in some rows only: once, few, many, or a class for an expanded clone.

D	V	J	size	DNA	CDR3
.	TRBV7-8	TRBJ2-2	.	TGTGCCAGCAGCTTAGACAGGGTCGGGGCCGGGGAGCTGTTTTTT	CASSLDRVGAGELFF
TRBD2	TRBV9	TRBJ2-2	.	TGTGCCAGCAGCGTAGAGGGCGGACTAGCGGGAGGGCAGGTCTCCGGGGAGCTGTTTTTT	CASSVEGGLAGGQVSGELFF
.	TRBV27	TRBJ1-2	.	TGTGCCAGCAGTTTAAGTTGGTTGGTGTCCGCCCGGGGATCCGGCTACACCTTC	CASSLSWLVSARGSGYTF
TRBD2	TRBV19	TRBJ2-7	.	TGTGCCAGTAGTAGGGAACTAGCGGGAGACCCGCGTTCCTACGAGCAGTACTTC	CASSRELAGDPRSYEQYF
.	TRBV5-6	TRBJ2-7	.	TGTGCCAGCAGCTTCGGCCGGACCGACGAGCAGTACTTC	CASSFGRTDEQYF
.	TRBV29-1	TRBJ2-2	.	TGCAGCGCCCTAAAGTCGGGAAACGGGGAGCTGTTTTTT	CSALKSGNGELFF
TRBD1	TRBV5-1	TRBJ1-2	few	TGCGCCAGCAGCTATGACAGGGGAGGCTATGGCTACACCTTC	CASSYDRGGYGYTF
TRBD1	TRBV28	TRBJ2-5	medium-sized	TGTGCCAGCAGTCCCCCCGGGACAGGAGAGACCCAGTACTTC	CASSPPGTGETQYF
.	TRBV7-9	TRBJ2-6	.	TGTGCCAGCAGCTTAGATACGGAGCGCAACGTCCTGACTTTC	CASSLDTERNVLTF
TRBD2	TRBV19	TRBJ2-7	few	TGTGCCAGTAGTATCGGGGAGGGGTACGAGCAGTACTTC	CASSIGEGYEQYF
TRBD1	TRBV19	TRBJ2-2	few	TGTGCCAGTAGCAACGACAGGGTCGGGACCGGGGAGCTGTTTTTT	CASSNDRVGTGELFF
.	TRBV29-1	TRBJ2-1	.	TGCAGCGTGGCTATTAGCGGAGCTTACAATGAGCAGTTCTTC	CSVAISGAYNEQFF
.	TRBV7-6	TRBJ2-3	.	TGTGCCAGCAGCCCGGGGCAGGGGGATACGCAGTATTTT	CASSPGQGDTQYF
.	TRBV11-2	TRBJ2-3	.	TGTGCCAGCAGCTTAGGGGCAGCGACAGATAAGTCGACGCAGTATTTT	CASSLGAATDKSTQYF
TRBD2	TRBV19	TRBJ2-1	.	TGTGCCAGTAGTATCAGAGCGGGAGGGGGGAGTAATGAGCAGTTCTTC	CASSIRAGGGSNEQFF
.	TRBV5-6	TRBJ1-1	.	TGTGCCAGCAGCTTGTTAGGGATGAACACTGAAGCTTTCTTT	CASSLLGMNTEAFF
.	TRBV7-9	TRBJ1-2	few	TGTGCCAGCAGCTTAGGGTCGGGGCAGATTAACTATGGCTACACCTTC	CASSLGSGQINYGYTF
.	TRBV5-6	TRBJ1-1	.	TGTGCCAGCAGCTTGGATGAGTATGAAGCTTTCTTT	CASSLDEYEAFF
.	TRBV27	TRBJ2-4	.	TGTGCCAGCAGTTTCCAGGCGAGGGACATTCAGTACTTC	CASSFQARDIQYF
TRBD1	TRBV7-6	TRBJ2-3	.	TGTGCCAGCAGCCAATTAACAGGGGGCGAGGGAACAGATACGCAGTATTTT	CASSQLTGGEGTDTQYF
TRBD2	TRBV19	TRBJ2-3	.	TGTGCCAGTAGTATTGGGACTAGCGGGCGCACAGATACGCAGTATTTT	CASSIGTSGRTDTQYF
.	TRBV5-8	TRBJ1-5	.	TGTGCCAGCAGCTATACACCTAGCAATCAGCCCCAGCATTTT	CASSYTPSNQPQHF
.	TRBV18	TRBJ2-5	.	TGTGCCAGCTCCCTAGGACACCAAGAGACCCAGTACTTC	CASSLGHQETQYF
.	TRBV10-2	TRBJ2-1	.	TGCGCCAGCACCCCTAGCACCTACAATGAGCAGTTCTTC	CASTPSTYNEQFF
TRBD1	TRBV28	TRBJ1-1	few	TGTGCCAGCGGGGGTGACAGGGCGAAGTACACTGAAGCTTTCTTT	CASGGDRAKYTEAFF
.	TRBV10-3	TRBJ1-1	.	TGTGCCATCAGTCGGGACCGGGACACATTGAACACTGAAGCTTTCTTT	CAISRDRDTLNTEAFF
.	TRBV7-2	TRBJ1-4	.	TGTGCCAGCAGCCCCGTCACAGGTGTGGAAGAAAAACTGTTTTTT	CASSPVTGVEEKLFF
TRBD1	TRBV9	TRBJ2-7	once	TGTGCCAGCAGTCCAGGGGGTAGATACGAGCAGTACTTC	CASSPGGRYEQYF
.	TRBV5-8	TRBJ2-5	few	TGTGCCAGCAGCTTCGGACAGATTCAAGAGACCCAGTACTTC	CASSFGQIQETQYF
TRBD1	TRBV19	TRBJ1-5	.	TGTGCCAGTAGCTGGGACAGGGGGAAAGGGGAGCCCCAGCATTTT	CASSWDRGKGEPQHF
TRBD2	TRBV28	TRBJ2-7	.	TGTGCCAGCAGTTTATCCCTAGCGGATAACTACGAGCAGTACTTC	CASSLSLADNYEQYF
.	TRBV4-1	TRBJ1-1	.	TGCGCCAGCAGCCCCGCTAGGGAGGCCGGCACTGAAGCTTTCTTT	CASSPAREAGTEAFF
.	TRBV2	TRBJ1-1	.	TGTGCCAGCAGTGGTTATAGCAGGGGTGGGGACACTGAAGCTTTCTTT	CASSGYSRGGDTEAFF
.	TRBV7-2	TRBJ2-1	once	TGTGCCAGCAGCTTAGGTAGCCGGCAGGATGAGCAGTTCTTC	CASSLGSRQDEQFF
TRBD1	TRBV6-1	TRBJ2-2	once	TGTGCCAGCAGGGGACAGAGGAACACCGGGGAGCTGTTTTTT	CASRGQRNTGELFF
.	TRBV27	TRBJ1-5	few	TGTGCCAGCAGGCACGCAGGGGTGGGTCAGCCCCAGCATTTT	CASRHAGVGQPQHF
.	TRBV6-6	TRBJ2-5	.	TGTGCCAGCAGTTACTCTGGGGCTGGGGAGACCCAGTACTTC	CASSYSGAGETQYF
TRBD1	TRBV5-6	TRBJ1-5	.	TGTGCCAGCAGCCGGACAGGGGCCCAGCCCCAGCATTTT	CASSRTGAQPQHF
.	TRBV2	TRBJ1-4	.	TGTGCCAGCAGAGGCAACACCGCAACTAATGAAAAACTGTTTTTT	CASRGNTATNEKLFF
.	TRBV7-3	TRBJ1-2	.	TGTGCCAGCAGCTTAATGAGCGGCCCCCAGGGCGGCTACACCTTC	CASSLMSGPQGGYTF
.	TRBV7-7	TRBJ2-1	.	TGTGCTAGCAGCTTAGGCGGTTCCTACAATGAGCAGTTCTTC	CASSLGGSYNEQFF
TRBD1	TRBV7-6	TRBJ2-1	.	TGTGCCAGCAGCACTAGAACACCGAAGACAGGGCTAACGAAAAATGAGCAGTTCTTC	CASSTRTPKTGLTKNEQFF
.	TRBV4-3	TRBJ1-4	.	TGCGCCAGCAGCCATAGTCCCCTCTGGGATGAAAAACTGTTTTTT	CASSHSPLWDEKLFF
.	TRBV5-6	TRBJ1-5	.	TGTGCCAGCAGCACCGGGGGGGGAGGAAGCAATCAGCCCCAGCATTTT	CASSTGGGGSNQPQHF
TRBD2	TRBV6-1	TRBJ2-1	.	TGTGCCAGCAGTGAGAACCGTAGCGGGAGGGTTTCTTCTCGGGAGTTCTTC	CASSENRSGRVSSREFF
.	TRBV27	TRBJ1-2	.	TGTGCCAGCAGATCACTTACAGTGAACTATGGCTACACCTTC	CASRSLTVNYGYTF